Below are 21 T cell receptor beta chains sequenced from a single sample in a study of tumor-infiltrating lymphocytes in localized non-small cell lung cancer. Data came from immunoSEQ multiplex PCR; TCRdb stores just in-frame clones and leaves some out. Of roughly 24,000 clones in the sample, roughly three fifths were seen once. Sequenced: lung tumor tissue. The receptors originated from a human donor with non-small cell lung cancer.

This sequence joins TRBV28 and TRBJ1-1; 9 bases fit TRBD1. V was clipped by 8 bases and J by 9 bases; unmatched bases: 10. From germline, CDR1 is MDHEN and CDR2 SYDVKM. The CDR3 length is 13 residues. In DNA form, the CDR3 reads TGTGCCAGCCAGGACAGGGGAAGGCGGCAAGCTTTCTTT. This sequence encodes CASQDRGRRQAFF.

The chain has TRBV2 and TRBJ2-5; D gene unclear. The CDR3 extends over 12 amino acids. V was shortened by 6 bases and J by 5 bases, with 10 bases between the two germline ends. Looked up from germline, CDR1 is SNHLY and CDR2 is FYNNEI. CDR3 sequence reads: CASRGIRETQYF. The CDR3 DNA reads TGTGCCAGCAGGGGAATTCGGGAGACCCAGTACTTC.

The V and J genes are TRBV7-3 and TRBJ2-1; tentative D call: TRBD2 (5 bases). The CDR3 sequence is 15 residues long. Germline V gene sequence: CDR1 SGHTA, CDR2 FQGTGA. The V gene lost 3 bases and the J gene lost 0 bases, with 9 bases spanning the gap. The CDR3 protein is CASSLSGLSYNEQFF. The CDR3 coding sequence is TGTGCCAGCAGCTTGAGCGGTCTCTCCTACAATGAGCAGTTCTTC.

V gene TRBV2 combines with J gene TRBJ2-1; the D gene is possibly TRBD2 (7 bases). V gave up 10 bases and J gave up 0 bases, with 16 bases separating them. Germline values: CDR1 SNHLY, CDR2 FYNNEI. The CDR3 consists of 15 residues. The CDR3 nucleotides are TGTGCCACCTCAAGGGGGGGAAGCTCCTACAATGAGCAGTTCTTC. This codes for CATSRGGSSYNEQFF. Drawing the rest from reference TRBV2 and TRBJ2-1, the complete variable domain is EPEVTQTPSHQVTQMGQEVILRCVPISNHLYFYWYRQILGQKVEFLVSFYNNEISEKSEIFDDQFSVERPDGSNFTLKIRSTKLEDSAMYFCATSRGGSSYNEQFFGPGTRLTVL.

CDR3 region: CASSLGSYNEQFF. Written as DNA, the CDR3 is TGTGCCAGCAGCTTGGGCTCCTACAATGAGCAGTTCTTC. The V call is TRBV7-2, the J call TRBJ2-1; D gene unclear. The V gene lost 3 bases and the J gene lost 0 bases, with 3 bases spanning the gap. From germline, CDR1 is SGHTA and CDR2 FQGNSA. The CDR3 spans 13 residues.

CDR3 region: CASSRDTGGNEQFF. The CDR3 nucleotides read TGTGCCAGCAGCCGGGATACGGGAGGAAATGAGCAGTTCTTC. The V and J genes are TRBV7-2 and TRBJ2-1; 7 bases align to TRBD2. With V trimmed by 5 bases and J by 7 bases, 8 bases remained unmatched. The V gene's germline CDR1 is SGHTA and CDR2 FQGNSA. The CDR3 covers 14 residues.

There are a few counts of this clone. The rearrangement uses TRBV19 and TRBJ1-1; D remains unclear. Germline assignment: CDR1 LNHDA and CDR2 SQIVND (reference sequence). V was shortened by 1 base and J by 4 bases, with 10 bases between the two germline ends. There are 14 residues in the CDR3. CDR3 in amino acids: CASSIAREGTEAFF. In DNA, the CDR3 is TGTGCCAGTAGTATAGCAAGGGAAGGCACTGAAGCTTTCTTT.

The chain recombines TRBV9 with TRBJ2-2; D call uncertain. The CDR3 runs 13 residues. Per germline, CDR1 SGDLS and CDR2 YYNGEE. V was cut by 4 bases and J by 5 bases, with 9 bases left in between. The CDR3 loop reads CASSQAATGELFF. CDR3 nucleotides: TGTGCCAGCAGCCAGGCGGCAACCGGGGAGCTGTTTTTT.

V usage is TRBV10-3 and J usage is TRBJ2-3; perhaps D is TRBD1 or TRBD2 (5 bases each). V lost 8 bases and J 4 bases, leaving 16 bases between the germline ends. CDR1 and CDR2 from the germline V gene are ENHRY and SYGVKD. This CDR3 is 14 amino acids long. The CDR3 spells CAILGPTQSDTQYF. The CDR3 DNA reads as TGTGCCATCTTGGGACCTACTCAATCAGATACGCAGTATTTT.

CDR3 DNA sequence: TGTGCCAGCAGCTCCCAAGACGGTCCCTACGAGCAGTACTTC. The encoded protein is CASSSQDGPYEQYF. The genes are TRBV7-2 and TRBJ2-7, with D unclear. Germline CDR1 and CDR2: SGHTA and FQGNSA. The CDR3 has 14 residues. The V end was cut by 4 bases, the J end by 2 bases, with 12 bases between.

The chain carries TRBV4-1 and TRBJ1-3; no firm D call. Germline V gene sequence: CDR1 MGHRA, CDR2 YSYEKL. CDR3 length: 15 amino acids. V dropped 1 base and J dropped 2 bases, with 9 bases sitting between them. CDR3 nucleotides: TGCGCCAGCAGCCAAGCGGGTTTTACTGGAAACACCATATATTTT. Amino acid sequence: CASSQAGFTGNTIYF.

The rearrangement uses TRBV10-3 and TRBJ2-6; D unclear. The CDR3 runs to 15 residues. V gave up 2 bases and J gave up 0 bases, with 5 bases separating them. Per the germline V gene, CDR1 is ENHRY and CDR2 is SYGVKD. For the CDR3, the DNA is TGTGCCATCAGTGAGGGAGTCTCTGGGGCCAACGTCCTGACTTTC. It yields the protein CAISEGVSGANVLTF.

This chain uses TRBV29-1 with TRBJ2-2, with TRBD1 matching over 9 bases. V shed 6 bases and J 3 bases; nucleotides not matched to a gene: 5. This CDR3 comprises 14 residues. CDR1 is SQVTM, CDR2 ANQGSEA, per germline. Here the CDR3 DNA reads TGCAGCGTACTACAGGGGGCCTACACCGGGGAGCTGTTTTTT. Translation gives CSVLQGAYTGELFF.

This clone turned up a few times. This sequence joins TRBV28 and TRBJ1-1; the D gene is possibly TRBD1 (5 bases). The CDR3 loop spans 12 amino acids. Trimming took off 4 bases at V and 6 bases at J, with 9 bases between the two ends. The germline V gene has CDR1 MDHEN and CDR2 SYDVKM. The CDR3 coding sequence is TGTGCCAGCAGTTCACCCAGGGCTGAAGCTTTCTTT. This translates into CASSSPRAEAFF. The entire variable domain, with the rest obtained from reference TRBV28 and TRBJ1-1, is as follows: DVKVTQSSRYLVKRTGEKVFLECVQDMDHENMFWYRQDPGLGLRLIYFSYDVKMKEKGDIPEGYSVSREKKERFSLILESASTNQTSMYLCASSSPRAEAFFGQGTRLTVV.

The sample holds a few counts of this clone. The chain combines TRBV18 with TRBJ1-1; no reliable D call. The CDR3 contains 13 residues. Germline CDR1 KGHSH, CDR2 LQKENI. Between the trimmed V and J ends, which lost 3 bases and 7 bases, there was a span of 12 bases. The CDR3 sequence: CASSPGGDREAFF. In DNA form, the CDR3 reads TGTGCCAGCTCACCTGGCGGCGACCGTGAAGCTTTCTTT.

The chain has TRBV5-1 and TRBJ2-1, with 8 bases identical to TRBD2. The CDR3 extends over 15 amino acids. After removal of 3 bases from V and 0 bases from J, the junction contained 2 bases not matched to a gene. Germline V gene sequence: CDR1 SGHRS, CDR2 YFSETQ. CDR3 loop: CASSYLAGSYNEQFF. The DNA of the CDR3 is TGCGCCAGCAGCTACCTAGCGGGCTCCTACAATGAGCAGTTCTTC.

The chain employs TRBV4-1 and TRBJ2-7; 9 nucleotides line up with TRBD2. From germline, CDR1 is MGHRA and CDR2 YSYEKL. Trimming took 1 base from V and 2 from J; bases not matched to a gene: 3. The CDR3 extends over 15 amino acids. The CDR3: CASSQAPSGTYEQYF. The CDR3 DNA follows: TGCGCCAGCAGCCAAGCTCCTAGCGGGACCTACGAGCAGTACTTC.

CDR3 in amino acids: CASTLPGSGANVLTF. CDR3 coding DNA: TGTGCCAGCACCCTTCCCGGGTCTGGGGCCAACGTCCTGACTTTC. This sequence joins TRBV5-6 and TRBJ2-6; D uncertain. The V end was cut by 6 bases, the J end by 1 base, with 11 bases between. This CDR3 has 15 amino acids. Germline V gives CDR1 SGHDT, CDR2 YYEEEE.

The V gene is TRBV5-1, the J gene TRBJ2-7; TRBD1 agrees at 8 bases. Looked up from germline, CDR1 is SGHRS and CDR2 is YFSETQ. This CDR3 has 15 residues. V lost 0 bases to trimming and J lost 2 bases; unmatched junction nucleotides: 4. CDR3 in amino acids: CASSLGQGRPYEQYF. CDR3 nucleotides: TGCGCCAGCAGCTTGGGACAGGGGCGCCCCTACGAGCAGTACTTC.

The genes are TRBV19 and TRBJ2-2; D is uncertain. CDR3 length: 13 residues. The germline V gene encodes CDR1 LNHDA and CDR2 SQIVND (reference sequence). V was cut by 3 bases and J by 6 bases, with 8 bases left in between. This CDR3 is CASSIYRAGELFF. For the CDR3, the DNA is TGTGCCAGTAGTATTTATCGAGCCGGGGAGCTGTTTTTT. Full variable domain (missing parts from reference TRBV19 and TRBJ2-2): DGGITQSPKYLFRKEGQNVTLSCEQNLNHDAMYWYRQDPGQGLRLIYYSQIVNDFQKGDIAEGYSVSREKKESFPLTVTSAQKNPTAFYLCASSIYRAGELFFGEGSRLTVL.

The rearrangement uses TRBV2 and TRBJ2-3; D may correspond to TRBD1 or TRBD2 (5 bases each). The CDR3 is 15 amino acids. Germline loops: CDR1 SNHLY, CDR2 FYNNEI. V was clipped by 10 bases and J by 6 bases, with 23 bases between them. This CDR3 is CATKPGPSPGDTQYF. As DNA, the CDR3 is TGTGCCACAAAACCGGGACCGTCCCCGGGGGATACGCAGTATTTT.